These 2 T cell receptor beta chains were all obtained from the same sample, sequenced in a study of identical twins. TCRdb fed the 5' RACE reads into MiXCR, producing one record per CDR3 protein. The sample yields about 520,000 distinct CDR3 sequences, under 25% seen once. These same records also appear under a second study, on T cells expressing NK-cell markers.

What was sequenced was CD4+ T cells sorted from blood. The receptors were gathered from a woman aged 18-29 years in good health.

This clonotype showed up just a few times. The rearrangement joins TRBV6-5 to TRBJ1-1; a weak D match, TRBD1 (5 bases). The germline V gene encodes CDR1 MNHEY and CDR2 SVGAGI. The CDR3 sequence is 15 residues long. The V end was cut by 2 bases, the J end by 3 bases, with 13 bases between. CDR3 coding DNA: TGTGCCAGCAGTTACCGGGCGGGGGGTCACACTGAAGCTTTCTTT. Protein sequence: CASSYRAGGHTEAFF.

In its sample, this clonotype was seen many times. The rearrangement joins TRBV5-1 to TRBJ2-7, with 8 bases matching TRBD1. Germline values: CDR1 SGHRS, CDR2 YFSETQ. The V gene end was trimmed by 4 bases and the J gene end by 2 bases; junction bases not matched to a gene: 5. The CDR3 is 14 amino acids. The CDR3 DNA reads TGCGCCAGCAGCCCTGAGACAGGGGCCTACGAGCAGTACTTC. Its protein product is CASSPETGAYEQYF.